Sequencing of this TCR beta chain was carried out in a study of blood T cells in healthy people across ages. Primers used in a second PCR of roughly 7 to 12 cycles were a sample-barcoded 5' primer and a J-beta primer mix. TCRdb reprocessed the 5' RACE reads with MiXCR, giving one entry per CDR3 protein. This table holds around 650,000 distinct CDR3 sequences, approximately 30% found once. Germline CDR1 reads SGHRS; CDR2 reads YFSETQ. With 4 bases removed from V and 7 bases from J, the gap between germline ends came to 18 bases. This CDR3 has 14 residues. As to this clonotype: Just one base apart from a much larger clone, this may be a read error.

The chain is built from TRBV5-1 and TRBJ2-7; a weak D match, TRBD1 (5 bases). The sequence derives from a woman older than 75 in good health. The material sequenced was blood. CDR3 sequence: CASSVSGSREEQYF. As DNA, the CDR3 is TGCGCCAGCAGCGTCTCAGGGTCGAGAGAGGAGCAGTACTTC.